This record concerns one T cell receptor beta chain sequence. This entry belongs to a study of PD-L1 blockade in urothelial cancer. Described time point: peripheral blood 6 weeks after treatment start. Produced via immunoSEQ multiplex PCR; TCRdb's table is partial and in-frame only. The table includes approximately 110,000 clones, about 91% detected once. This CDR3 is built from 16 residues. The V and J ends lost 2 bases and 0 bases respectively, with 11 bases between them. Germline V CDR1 and CDR2: MGHRA, YSYEKL. The origin of this receptor is a man in his fifties or sixties with urothelial cancer. The chain is built from TRBV4-1 and TRBJ1-3; possible D gene TRBD1, 6 bases. This sample comprised PBMCs, obtained around atezolizumab (anti-PD-L1) treatment. The CDR3 spells CASSQQWTVSGNTIYF. The CDR3 DNA is TGCGCCAGCAGCCAACAGTGGACAGTCTCTGGAAACACCATATATTTT.